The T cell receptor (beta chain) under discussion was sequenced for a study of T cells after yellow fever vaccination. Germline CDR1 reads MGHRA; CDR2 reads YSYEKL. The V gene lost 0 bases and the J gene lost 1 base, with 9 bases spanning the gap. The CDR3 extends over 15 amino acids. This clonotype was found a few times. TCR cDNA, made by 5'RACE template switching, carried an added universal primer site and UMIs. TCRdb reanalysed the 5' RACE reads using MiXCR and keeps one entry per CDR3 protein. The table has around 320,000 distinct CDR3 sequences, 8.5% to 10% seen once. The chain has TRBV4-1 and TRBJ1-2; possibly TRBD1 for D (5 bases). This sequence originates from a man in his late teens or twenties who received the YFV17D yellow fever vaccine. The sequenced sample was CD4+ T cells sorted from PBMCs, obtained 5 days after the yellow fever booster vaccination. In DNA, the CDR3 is TGCGCCAGCAGCCAAGAGGGGGTTCTTAACTATGGCTACACCTTC. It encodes CASSQEGVLNYGYTF.